Below are 27 T cell receptor beta chains sequenced from a single sample in a study of prognosis after radiotherapy for stage I lung cancer (dated by TCRdb to the early 2020s). Instrument on record: Illumina HiSeq 3000. Two rounds of multiplex PCR on genomic DNA were used to amplify the TCR beta CDR3 region. The first PCR round used primers specific to each TRBV and TRBJ gene, and the primer sequences were filed in Chinese patent CN105087789A. TCRdb handled the public reads itself, with Q25 trimming in fastp and clone calling in MiXCR, and kept productive beta chains. Entries that share a CDR3 protein sequence are merged under the most common genes and DNA. In all, the sample holds some 13,000 distinct CDR3 sequences, and around 35% of those were seen once. Of the sample, roughly two fifths falls within the top ten clones. The source material was PBMCs, sampled before or after stereotactic body radiation therapy (not recorded which). These receptors all come from a donor aged 50 or older with non-small cell lung cancer.

The genes are TRBV7-9 and TRBJ2-6; 10 positions match TRBD1. The CDR3 runs to 20 residues. The germline gives CDR1 SEHNR, CDR2 FQNEAQ (reference sequence). CDR3 sequence: CAGSLPGTGVQGSGANVLTF. CDR3 sequence (DNA): TGTGCAGGCAGCCTACCGGGGACAGGGGTCCAAGGGTCTGGGGCCAACGTCCTGACTTTC.

The chain couples TRBV2 to TRBJ2-7; TRBD2 might be the D (7 bases). From germline, CDR1 is SNHLY and CDR2 FYNNEI. V lost 7 bases to trimming and J lost 4 bases, with 20 bases between them. This CDR3 is 15 amino acids long. The CDR3 coding sequence is TGTGCCAGCATCCAACGGAGGGAGGGGGATTACGAGCAGTACTTC. Its translation is CASIQRREGDYEQYF.

A note on this clonotype: A far bigger clonotype differs at one base, so this is likely a read error. The J gene is TRBJ2-5, the V gene TRBV6-1; TRBD2 aligns across 7 bases. The J call is in doubt because the DNA end fits TRBJ2-1 better. This CDR3 is built from 15 residues. CDR1 MNHNS and CDR2 SASEGT come from the germline V gene. The CDR3 DNA reads as TGTGCCAGCACCCCTCCAGAGGGAGGGCCCAATGAGCAGTTCTTC. Protein sequence: CASTPPEGGPNEQFF.

This clonotype was seen many times. The chain carries TRBV7-3 and TRBJ2-7; D unresolved. Germline CDR1 reads SGHTA; CDR2 reads FQGTGA. The CDR3 sequence is 12 residues long. CDR3 sequence reads: CVLGTFPREQYF. The CDR3 nucleotides are TGTGTCTTAGGTACTTTTCCTAGGGAGCAGTACTTC. Supplemented by reference TRBV7-3 and TRBJ2-7, the full variable domain reads GAGVSQTPSNKVTEKGKYVELRCDPISGHTALYWYRQSLGQGPEFLIYFQGTGAADDSGLPNDRFFAVRPEGSVSTLKIQRTERGDSAVYLCVLGTFPREQYFGPGTRLTVT.

This clonotype was seen at least ten times. The chain employs TRBV28 and TRBJ2-2, with D perhaps matching TRBD1 or TRBD2 (6 bases each). Germline CDR1 reads MDHEN; CDR2 reads SYDVKM. The CDR3 extends over 15 amino acids. Trimming took off 9 bases at V and 1 base at J, with 15 bases between the two ends. Written as DNA, the CDR3 is TGTGCCAGTCAAGAGGGGGACTTGAACACCGGGGAGCTGTTTTTT. It codes for CASQEGDLNTGELFF.

This clonotype was counted many times. This chain joins TRBV28 and TRBJ1-1; possible D gene TRBD1, 5 bases. Germline CDR1 MDHEN, CDR2 SYDVKM. V was pared by 4 bases and J by 5 bases, with 8 bases between. The CDR3 contains 12 residues. The CDR3 loop is CASSSGGTEAFF. The CDR3 nucleotides read TGTGCCAGCAGTTCGGGGGGGACTGAAGCTTTCTTT.

A note on this clonotype: The junction does not match germline at one end; this may be a read error. The J gene is TRBJ1-2, the V gene TRBV27; no reliable D call. The CDR3 is made up of 13 amino acids. CDR1 is MNHEY, CDR2 SMNVEV, per germline (reference sequence). The CDR3 reads CASSSTRRKPDTF. CDR3 coding DNA: TGTGCAAGCAGTTCCACCCGACGGAAACCTGACACCTTC.

Note on this clonotype: A much larger clone lies a single base off, so this may be a read error. This chain uses TRBV7-2 with TRBJ1-6; D remains ambiguous. The germline gives CDR1 SGHTA, CDR2 FQGNSA. The CDR3 is 11 amino acids. CDR3 region: CASSLNSTLHF. CDR3 in DNA: TGTGCCAGCAGCTTAAATTCAACCCTCCACTTT.

In the case of this clonotype: The likely explanation is a read error, given a far larger clone one base away. The rearrangement links TRBV6-9 to TRBJ1-1; no reliable D call. V was trimmed by 7 bases and J by 4 bases, leaving 16 bases between them. This CDR3 comprises 14 residues. Per the germline V gene, CDR1 is MNHGY and CDR2 is SVAAGI. DNA for the CDR3: TGTGCCAGCATGCTCAGTGCAAGCAGCACTGAAGCTTTCTTT. Amino acid sequence: CASMLSASSTEAFF.

This clonotype appeared once. V gene TRBV6-1 combines with J gene TRBJ1-1, with TRBD1 as a possible D gene (5 bases). V was shortened by 1 base and J by 0 bases, with 12 bases between the two germline ends. The CDR3 loop spans 16 amino acids. The germline V gene has CDR1 MNHNS and CDR2 SASEGT. This chain's CDR3 is CASSEGGGRVNTEAFF. As DNA, the CDR3 is TGTGCCAGCAGTGAAGGCGGTGGCAGGGTGAACACTGAAGCTTTCTTT.

This clonotype was seen ten or more times. This chain connects TRBV7-9 to TRBJ2-1; TRBD2 matches at 14 bases. V was clipped by 10 bases and J by 6 bases; unmatched bases: 20. The CDR3 is 19 residues long. CDR1 and CDR2 (germline): SEHNR, FQNEAQ (reference sequence). This CDR3 is CATRTGTSGREGKVNEQFF. CDR3 in DNA: TGTGCCACCCGCACCGGGACTAGCGGGAGAGAGGGTAAGGTCAATGAGCAGTTCTTC.

The sample holds many counts of this clonotype. Its ends do not fully match the called genes, so a read error is possible. The chain links TRBV27 to TRBJ2-7; perhaps TRBD1 as D (5 bases). CDR1 MNHEY and CDR2 SMNVEV come from the germline V gene (reference sequence). The CDR3 has 14 amino acids. In DNA, the CDR3 is TGTGCCAGCAGCCAGGGCCTGAGCTCCTACGGGCAGTACTTC. Translating gives CASSQGLSSYGQYF.

Judged by abundance, this clonotype is medium-sized. The chain joins TRBV28 to TRBJ2-7; D is perhaps TRBD2 (7 bases). The CDR3 is made up of 16 amino acids. The germline gives CDR1 MDHEN, CDR2 SYDVKM. V was trimmed by 6 bases and J by 2 bases, leaving 20 bases between them. CDR3 region: CASRVNRGGSTYEQYF. For the CDR3, the DNA is TGTGCCAGCAGAGTAAATAGGGGGGGGTCAACCTACGAGCAGTACTTC.

This clonotype was observed many times. The rearrangement links TRBV28 to TRBJ2-5; 13 bases match TRBD2. The V gene's germline CDR1 is MDHEN and CDR2 SYDVKM. CDR3 length equals 15 residues. J was trimmed by 4 bases and V by 5 bases; bases with no gene match: 4. CDR3 residues: CASSLGLAGAETQYF. DNA of the CDR3: TGTGCCAGCAGTCTAGGACTAGCGGGGGCAGAGACCCAGTACTTC.

This clonotype was detected many times. V usage is TRBV5-1 and J usage is TRBJ2-1; the D gene is possibly TRBD2 (6 bases). Germline loops: CDR1 SGHRS, CDR2 YFSETQ. V lost 5 bases and J lost 2, with 8 bases in between. The CDR3 is made up of 13 amino acids. The CDR3 is CASRLAAYNEQFF. CDR3 coding DNA: TGCGCCAGCAGACTAGCCGCCTACAATGAGCAGTTCTTC.

The sample holds many counts of this clonotype. A read error may explain this, as a much larger clone is one base away. Without the conserved terminal phenylalanine or tryptophan, this CDR3 likely stems from a read error. The chain has TRBV7-3 and TRBJ2-7; D gene unclear. Germline-derived CDR1 and CDR2 are SGHTA and FQGTGA. The germline V and J ends were trimmed by 4 bases and 5 bases, with 12 bases remaining between them. CDR3 length: 13 residues. The CDR3 bases are TGTGCCAGCAGCTACGGGTCTGGGGACGAGCAGTACCTC. Translated, it gives CASSYGSGDEQYL.

In its sample, this clonotype was seen many times. V gene TRBV7-2 combines with J gene TRBJ1-3, with a possible D match to TRBD1 (5 bases). Per germline, CDR1 SGHTA and CDR2 FQGNSA. Trimming took off 8 bases at V and 0 bases at J, with 11 bases between the two ends. CDR3 length: 14 amino acids. CDR3 nucleotide sequence: TGTGCCAGCGGCCAGGGCGGCTCTGGAAACACCATATATTTT. Residues: CASGQGGSGNTIYF.

By proportion, this clonotype is medium-sized. DNA for the CDR3: TGTGCCTGGACCGGGACAGTGAACACTGAAGCTTTCTTT. The encoded protein is CAWTGTVNTEAFF. This sequence joins TRBV30 and TRBJ1-1; 7 bases match TRBD1. The CDR3 length is 13 residues. The V gene's germline CDR1 is GTSNPN and CDR2 SVGIG (reference sequence). V was clipped by 4 bases and J by 0 bases; unmatched bases: 2. Drawing the rest from reference TRBV30 and TRBJ1-1, the complete variable domain is SQTIHQWPATLVQPVGSPLSLECTVEGTSNPNLYWYRQAAGRGLQLLFYSVGIGQISSEVPQNLSASRPQDRQFILSSKKLLLSDSGFYLCAWTGTVNTEAFFGQGTRLTVV.

This clonotype occurred many times. This chain joins TRBV10-3 and TRBJ2-2; D is undetermined. This CDR3 is built from 15 residues. V gave up 8 bases and J gave up 0 bases, with 13 bases separating them. Per germline, CDR1 ENHRY and CDR2 SYGVKD. In nucleotides, the CDR3 is TGTGCCATCGGGTGGGCAGAACCGAACACCGGGGAGCTGTTTTTT. It translates to CAIGWAEPNTGELFF.

Relative to its sample, this clonotype is medium-sized. The rearrangement uses TRBV20-1 and TRBJ2-3, with TRBD2 matching 9 bases. V shed 6 bases and J 5 bases; nucleotides not matched to a gene: 9. In germline, CDR1 is DFQATT, CDR2 SNEGSKA (reference sequence). The CDR3 sequence is 14 residues long. The CDR3 DNA reads TGCAGTGCCCCACGGCGGGGGGGCATAGATACGCAGTATTTT. Protein product: CSAPRRGGIDTQYF.

To note about this clonotype: It is likely a read error: a sequence one base away is far more abundant. The CDR3 DNA reads as TGTGCCATCAGATGGACAGGGGACAATGAGCAGTTCTTC. Its protein product is CAIRWTGDNEQFF. The chain has TRBV10-3 and TRBJ2-1; TRBD1 agrees at 9 bases. Trimming took 6 bases from V and 5 from J; bases not matched to a gene: 2. The germline CDR1 and CDR2 sequences are ENHRY and SYGVKD. The CDR3 sequence is 13 residues long.

The chain has TRBV12-3 or TRBV12-4 and TRBJ1-2; 8 bases agree with TRBD1. The length of the CDR3 is 15 residues. With 6 bases clipped from V and 6 bases from J, the junction kept 12 bases outside the gene matches. The DNA for the CDR3 is TGTGCCAGCAGACGACGGACCACAGGGGGTGATGGCTACACCTTC. Translating gives CASRRRTTGGDGYTF.

As concerns this clonotype: This likely stems from a read error, as it lies one base from a far larger clone. This chain links TRBV11-3 with TRBJ2-7; D possibly matches TRBD1 or TRBD2 (6 bases each). CDR3 length equals 12 residues. Germline CDR1 is SGHNT and CDR2 is YENEEA. Trimming left V 7 bases short and J 7 bases short, with 14 bases between. CDR3 sequence (DNA): TGTGCCAGCAAGGGGGGCCAAAATGAGCAGTACTTC. Protein: CASKGGQNEQYF.

The rearrangement uses TRBV19 and TRBJ2-5; perhaps TRBD2 as D (6 bases). This CDR3 is 15 amino acids long. Germline V gene lookup returns CDR1 LNHDA and CDR2 SQIVND (reference sequence). Trimming took off 6 bases at V and 5 bases at J, with 19 bases between the two ends. The CDR3 here is CASRGGGWNGETQYF. DNA of the CDR3: TGTGCCAGTAGGGGAGGTGGGTGGAACGGGGAGACCCAGTACTTC.

Concerning this clonotype itself: Mismatch with germline at one junction end may stem from a read error. V is TRBV6-4 and J is TRBJ1-6; 8 nucleotides line up with TRBD1. Germline CDR1 is MRHNA and CDR2 is SNTAGT. CDR3 length: 15 residues. CDR3 nucleotides: TGTGCCAGCAGTGCAGACAGGGGTGGAGTTTCAACCCTCCACTTT. It specifies CASSADRGGVSTLHF.

Notes on this clonotype: This likely traces to a read error, being one base from a far larger clone. This chain links TRBV6-5 with TRBJ2-7, with 12 nucleotides matching TRBD2. Trimming at V came to 7 bases and at J to 4 bases, leaving 11 bases not matched to a gene. The germline V gene encodes CDR1 MNHEY and CDR2 SVGAGI. There are 16 residues in the CDR3. This chain's CDR3 is CASNRGTGLAGYEQYF. Written as DNA, the CDR3 is TGTGCCAGCAATCGAGGCACCGGACTAGCGGGGTACGAGCAGTACTTC.

A remark on this clonotype: Since no conserved phenylalanine or tryptophan closes the CDR3, a read error is the likely cause. The DNA is omitted, as the CDR3 cannot be located on it reliably, and the CDR3 follows TCRdb's listing. This chain joins TRBV6-2 or TRBV6-3 and TRBJ2-3; the DNA was not compared with TRBD2, the D call given in the table. The germline gives CDR1 MNHEY, CDR2 SVGEGT. From its first to its last residue, the CDR3 has 14 amino acids. CDR3 sequence: CASSRDYEAQIRSI.